The 8 T cell receptor beta chains reported below all come from one sample, sequenced in a study of blood T cell repertoires in COVID-19. The protocol was immunoSEQ multiplex PCR, while the TCRdb copy is restricted to in-frame clones and leaves out a portion. Here the sample spans approximately 100,000 clones, 70% to 90% being singletons. Sequenced material: peripheral blood. The receptors were sampled from a woman between 55 and 75 years old with acute or convalescent COVID-19.

The chain couples TRBV6-2 or TRBV6-3 to TRBJ2-7; the match to TRBD1 covers 9 bases. V shed 2 bases, J shed 4 bases, and the junction held 6 bases outside the gene matches. The CDR3 sequence is 15 residues long. Germline CDR1 reads MNHEY; CDR2 reads SVGEGT. The CDR3 DNA follows: TGTGCCAGCAGTTACCCGCCGGGACAGGGTTACGAGCAGTACTTC. As protein: CASSYPPGQGYEQYF.

The chain employs TRBV23-1 and TRBJ2-4; D gene ambiguous. TRBV23-1 is assigned to the ORF class and has an uncertain function. CDR3 length: 15 residues. V was clipped by 2 bases and J by 4 bases, with 12 bases between them. The CDR3 DNA is TGCGCCAGCAGTCAAAGTGGTACAGCTAAAAACATTCAGTACTTC. Protein: CASSQSGTAKNIQYF.

This chain joins TRBV9 and TRBJ2-1, with D unresolved. The germline V gene encodes CDR1 SGDLS and CDR2 YYNGEE. The CDR3 is 15 residues long. Between the trimmed V and J ends, which lost 3 bases and 5 bases, there was a span of 15 bases. DNA for the CDR3: TGTGCCAGCAGCGCCACGACACACCAAAACAATGAGCAGTTCTTC. This codes for CASSATTHQNNEQFF. Based on the CDR3 plus reference TRBV9 and TRBJ2-1, the full variable domain is DSGVTQTPKHLITATGQRVTLRCSPRSGDLSVYWYQQSLDQGLQFLIQYYNGEERAKGNILERFSAQQFPDLHSELNLSSLELGDSALYFCASSATTHQNNEQFFGPGTRLTVL.

The chain employs TRBV2 and TRBJ2-7; maybe TRBD1 (7 bases). The V gene lost 7 bases and the J gene lost 2 bases, with 18 bases spanning the gap. This CDR3 is built from 15 residues. Germline V gives CDR1 SNHLY, CDR2 FYNNEI. The CDR3 is CASTRGGTETYEQYF. CDR3 nucleotide sequence: TGTGCCAGCACCCGAGGAGGGACAGAGACCTACGAGCAGTACTTC.

The J gene is TRBJ2-4, the V gene TRBV6-5; TRBD2 matches at 12 bases. Germline lookup yields CDR1 MNHEY and CDR2 SVGAGI. V lost 8 bases to trimming and J lost 7 bases; unmatched junction nucleotides: 9. This CDR3 is 15 amino acids long. For the CDR3, the DNA is TGTGCCAGCTCCAGGCTAGCGGGAGGGGGGAACATTCAGTACTTC. It is translated as CASSRLAGGGNIQYF.

This chain joins TRBV18 and TRBJ2-3; D gene uncertain. Germline CDR1 KGHSH, CDR2 LQKENI. This CDR3 has 14 residues. V was pared by 3 bases and J by 0 bases, with 7 bases between. For the CDR3, the DNA is TGTGCCAGCTCACCTGGGCCTAGCACAGATACGCAGTATTTT. This codes for CASSPGPSTDTQYF.

The chain has TRBV29-1 and TRBJ1-3, with D possibly TRBD1 on 6 matching bases. The V and J ends lost 4 bases and 2 bases respectively, with 9 bases between them. The CDR3 contains 13 residues. Germline lookup yields CDR1 SQVTM and CDR2 ANQGSEA. In nucleotides, the CDR3 is TGCAGCGTTGTAGGGGGGGCTGGAAACACCATATATTTT. It yields the protein CSVVGGAGNTIYF.

V is TRBV6-6 and J is TRBJ2-1, with TRBD1 matching over 9 bases. The V and J ends lost 11 bases and 1 base, in that order; junction bases with no gene match: 9. Germline lookup yields CDR1 MNHNY and CDR2 SVGAGI (reference sequence). The CDR3 covers 15 residues. The CDR3 nucleotides are TGTGCCGGTGGATCACAGGGGGCGTCCTACAATGAGCAGTTCTTC. Translated: CAGGSQGASYNEQFF.